Listed below are T cell receptor beta chains from one sample, sequenced in a study of cytomegalovirus exposure and HLA in healthy donors. Repertoires were generated with immunoSEQ multiplex PCR, while TCRdb's copy carries only in-frame clones and drops some. The profile shows about 140,000 clones, 60% to 80% of them singletons. Sequencing was carried out using PBMCs. The receptors shown here come from a man aged 40-55 years in good health and CMV-seronegative. CDR3s include the opening cysteine and the closing phenylalanine or tryptophan. Each record gives: D gene, CDR3 length, J gene, clone size, V gene, CDR3 protein, CDR3 DNA. D genes are given only for firm matches. The size field is filled for only some rows; it gives once, few, many or a size class.

d_gene: TRBD1; len: 16; j_gene: TRBJ1-3; abundance: .; v_gene: TRBV5-5; CDR3aa: CASSRAGTGRGNTIYF; CDR3nt: TGTGCCAGCAGCAGAGCGGGGACAGGGAGAGGAAACACCATATATTTT
d_gene: .; len: 14; j_gene: TRBJ1-4; abundance: .; v_gene: TRBV18; CDR3aa: CASSPTAQNEKLFF; CDR3nt: TGTGCCAGCTCACCGACAGCGCAAAATGAAAAACTGTTTTTT
d_gene: .; len: 14; j_gene: TRBJ1-2; abundance: .; v_gene: TRBV7-8; CDR3aa: CASSQDSTLGGYTF; CDR3nt: TGTGCCAGCAGCCAGGACAGTACCCTTGGCGGCTACACCTTC
d_gene: .; len: 13; j_gene: TRBJ1-2; abundance: .; v_gene: TRBV28; CDR3aa: CASTQGQIYGYTF; CDR3nt: TGTGCCAGCACCCAGGGGCAGATCTATGGCTACACCTTC
d_gene: .; len: 15; j_gene: TRBJ1-1; abundance: .; v_gene: TRBV5-1; CDR3aa: CASSLIPGENTEAFF; CDR3nt: TGCGCCAGCAGCTTGATTCCGGGTGAGAACACTGAAGCTTTCTTT
d_gene: TRBD2; len: 15; j_gene: TRBJ2-7; abundance: .; v_gene: TRBV5-4; CDR3aa: CASSLRSSGDNEQYF; CDR3nt: TGTGCCAGCAGCCTTCGATCTAGCGGGGATAACGAGCAGTACTTC
d_gene: .; len: 13; j_gene: TRBJ2-5; abundance: .; v_gene: TRBV10-3; CDR3aa: CAISEAIWETQYF; CDR3nt: TGTGCCATCAGTGAAGCGATATGGGAGACCCAGTACTTC
d_gene: .; len: 12; j_gene: TRBJ1-1; abundance: .; v_gene: TRBV5-1; CDR3aa: CASSLEGVEAFF; CDR3nt: TGCGCCAGCAGCTTGGAGGGGGTTGAAGCTTTCTTT
d_gene: .; len: 14; j_gene: TRBJ1-1; abundance: .; v_gene: TRBV19; CDR3aa: CASSVPDLNTEAFF; CDR3nt: TGTGCCAGTAGTGTTCCCGACTTGAACACTGAAGCTTTCTTT
d_gene: .; len: 13; j_gene: TRBJ2-5; abundance: .; v_gene: TRBV4-1; CDR3aa: CASSQDEGGEQYF; CDR3nt: TGCGCCAGCAGCCAAGATGAAGGGGGTGAGCAGTACTTC
d_gene: .; len: 15; j_gene: TRBJ2-7; abundance: .; v_gene: TRBV6-1; CDR3aa: CASSPLGTQTYEQYF; CDR3nt: TGTGCCAGCAGCCCACTCGGGACACAAACCTACGAGCAGTACTTC
d_gene: .; len: 11; j_gene: TRBJ2-7; abundance: .; v_gene: TRBV19; CDR3aa: CASSSNYEQYF; CDR3nt: TGTGCCAGTAGTTCTAACTACGAGCAGTACTTC
d_gene: .; len: 15; j_gene: TRBJ1-1; abundance: .; v_gene: TRBV2; CDR3aa: CASSANRGGSTEAFF; CDR3nt: TGTGCCAGCAGTGCCAACCGTGGAGGTTCAACTGAAGCTTTCTTT
d_gene: TRBD1; len: 13; j_gene: TRBJ1-2; abundance: .; v_gene: TRBV28; CDR3aa: CASSLVTGKGYTF; CDR3nt: TGTGCCAGCAGTTTGGTGACAGGGAAGGGCTACACCTTC
d_gene: TRBD2; len: 19; j_gene: TRBJ2-1; abundance: .; v_gene: TRBV9; CDR3aa: CASSAGGTSGALSYNEQFF; CDR3nt: TGTGCCAGCAGCGCCGGAGGGACTAGCGGGGCGTTGTCCTACAATGAGCAGTTCTTC
d_gene: .; len: 15; j_gene: TRBJ1-5; abundance: few; v_gene: TRBV6-5; CDR3aa: CASRPQGDSNQPQHF; CDR3nt: TGTGCCAGCAGACCACAGGGAGATAGCAATCAGCCCCAGCATTTT
d_gene: TRBD1; len: 13; j_gene: TRBJ1-1; abundance: .; v_gene: TRBV6-1; CDR3aa: CASRDRGNTEAFF; CDR3nt: TGTGCCAGCAGGGACAGGGGGAACACTGAAGCTTTCTTT
d_gene: TRBD1; len: 17; j_gene: TRBJ1-5; abundance: few; v_gene: TRBV5-6; CDR3aa: CASSFAGTGRGWEPQHF; CDR3nt: TGTGCCAGCAGCTTCGCCGGGACAGGGAGGGGATGGGAGCCCCAGCATTTT
d_gene: TRBD1; len: 15; j_gene: TRBJ1-1; abundance: .; v_gene: TRBV28; CDR3aa: CASSLFVQGASEAFF; CDR3nt: TGTGCCAGCAGTTTATTTGTACAGGGGGCGAGTGAAGCTTTCTTT
d_gene: .; len: 12; j_gene: TRBJ2-5; abundance: once; v_gene: TRBV5-1; CDR3aa: CASSPTVETQYF; CDR3nt: TGCGCCAGCAGCCCTACCGTGGAGACCCAGTACTTC
d_gene: TRBD1; len: 15; j_gene: TRBJ2-1; abundance: once; v_gene: TRBV7-6; CDR3aa: CASSPAPQGDNEQFF; CDR3nt: TGTGCCAGCAGCCCCGCCCCCCAGGGGGACAATGAGCAGTTCTTC
d_gene: .; len: 11; j_gene: TRBJ1-1; abundance: .; v_gene: TRBV20-1; CDR3aa: CSARRGAEAFF; CDR3nt: TGCAGTGCGAGAAGGGGCGCTGAAGCTTTCTTT
d_gene: .; len: 16; j_gene: TRBJ2-7; abundance: .; v_gene: TRBV7-9; CDR3aa: CASSLPRPGKSDEQYF; CDR3nt: TGTGCCAGCAGCCTACCCCGGCCAGGGAAGTCGGACGAGCAGTACTTC
d_gene: TRBD1; len: 12; j_gene: TRBJ2-7; abundance: .; v_gene: TRBV23-1; CDR3aa: CASKDRGCEQYF; CDR3nt: TGCGCCAGCAAGGACAGGGGCTGCGAGCAGTACTTC
d_gene: TRBD1; len: 14; j_gene: TRBJ1-4; abundance: .; v_gene: TRBV6-1; CDR3aa: CASSETGQNEKLFF; CDR3nt: TGTGCCAGCAGTGAGACGGGACAGAATGAAAAACTGTTTTTT
d_gene: .; len: 15; j_gene: TRBJ1-2; abundance: .; v_gene: TRBV25-1; CDR3aa: CASSGRETGFYGYTF; CDR3nt: TGTGCCAGCAGTGGACGTGAAACAGGCTTCTATGGCTACACCTTC